The clone carrying this TCR beta chain came up once. The data derive from a study of technical replicates of blood from several donors. The assay was immunoSEQ multiplex PCR, and TCRdb's table has in-frame clones only and misses some. Found here are under 100,000 clones, approximately 94% of them singletons; the top ten hold 0.23%. The source material was T cells isolated from PBMCs. The sequence was obtained from a human donor in good health.

CDR3 sequence reads: CASSFPGTSYNEQFF. The CDR3, as DNA: TGCGCCAGCAGCTTCCCCGGGACTAGTTACAATGAGCAGTTCTTC. V gene TRBV5-1 combines with J gene TRBJ2-1; 8 bases line up with TRBD2. V was clipped by 2 bases and J by 4 bases; unmatched bases: 5. The CDR3 contains 15 residues. Germline V gives CDR1 SGHRS, CDR2 YFSETQ.